Listed below are T cell receptor beta chains from one sample, sequenced in a study of CXCR3-negative and CXCR3-positive naive CD8 T cells. TCRdb re-called the 5' RACE reads and catalogs CDR3 proteins one per entry, DNA excluded. This sample's clone table lists over 95,000 distinct CDR3 sequences. The sample taken for sequencing was naive CXCR3+ CD8+ T cells from blood. The receptors were gathered from a human donor in good health. Some clones in this sample may be carry-over from other donors' samples. Each CDR3 is given with its conserved first and last residue. Fields, in order: CDR3 protein, V gene, J gene.

CASTPGYLNTEAFF	TRBV7-9	TRBJ1-1
CASSLINEQFF	TRBV7-8	TRBJ2-1
CASSMDISYEQYF	TRBV5-1	TRBJ2-7
CASSGQGASISYEQYF	TRBV28	TRBJ2-7
CAWNGAEVTNYGYTF	TRBV30	TRBJ1-2
CASSLSAAGELFF	TRBV7-9	TRBJ2-2
CASSQGTGRYEQYF	TRBV4-1	TRBJ2-7
CASSLMTGVNTEAFF	TRBV5-1	TRBJ1-1
CASSYQGDEQFF	TRBV5-1	TRBJ2-1
CASSPSGISTDTQYF	TRBV7-9	TRBJ2-3
CASSEVAQGYYGYTF	TRBV2	TRBJ1-2
CASSLRLAGGNKQFF	TRBV28	TRBJ2-1
CSVKPGQAYEQYF	TRBV29-1	TRBJ2-7
CASSSNRVTDTQYF	TRBV4-2	TRBJ2-3
CASSVGGVPGELFF	TRBV9	TRBJ2-2
CASSLPGGEQFF	TRBV28	TRBJ2-1
CSVEDRLSYEQYF	TRBV29-1	TRBJ2-7